These 21 T cell receptor beta chains were sequenced from one sample in a study of Ad26.COV2.S vaccination and SARS-CoV-2 variants. The sample's treatment: about 20 received Ad26.COV2.S at low or high dose, single or two shots; 5 received placebo; per-sample allocation not given. Day 63 following the first vaccine or placebo injection was when the samples were taken. Assay used: immunoSEQ multiplex PCR; TCRdb lists only in-frame clones, some missing. This table has about 680,000 clones, more than 80% appearing once. The specimen comprised peripheral blood, sampled in a trial of Ad26.COV2.S vaccine versus placebo. These receptors were collected from a person between 18 and 59 years old who received the Ad26.COV2.S COVID-19 vaccine or a placebo.

The chain recombines TRBV6-5 with TRBJ1-6, with D possibly TRBD1 on 5 matching bases. V lost 2 bases and J lost 8, with 10 bases in between. In germline, CDR1 is MNHEY, CDR2 SVGAGI. This CDR3 spans 14 amino acids. The CDR3 nucleotides are TGTGCCAGCAGTTACGGGGCCTACGATTCACCCCTCCACTTT. Protein sequence: CASSYGAYDSPLHF.

The rearrangement joins TRBV3-1 (or the pseudogene TRBV3-2) to TRBJ2-3; the match to TRBD2 covers 7 bases. Germline values: CDR1 LGHDT, CDR2 YNNKEL (reference sequence). Unmatched junction bases numbered 5, after V lost 2 bases and J lost 0 bases. CDR3 length: 16 amino acids. CDR3 DNA sequence: TGTGCCAGCAGCCAATTACTAGCGACTAGCACAGATACGCAGTATTTT. Its translation is CASSQLLATSTDTQYF.

The CDR3 sequence is CASSDEGGDYNEQFF. CDR3 nucleotide sequence: TGTGCCAGCAGTGACGAGGGGGGGGATTACAATGAGCAGTTCTTC. V and J are TRBV6-4 and TRBJ2-1; D possibly corresponds to TRBD2 (7 bases). The CDR3 is made up of 15 amino acids. Germline CDR1 reads MRHNA; CDR2 reads SNTAGT. The V end lost 2 bases, the J end lost 4 bases, and 12 bases lay between the germline ends.

The V call is TRBV5-1, the J call TRBJ2-1; 13 bases match TRBD2. CDR3 size: 15 residues. V was pared by 0 bases and J by 9 bases, with 3 bases of the junction left unmatched. Germline loops: CDR1 SGHRS, CDR2 YFSETQ. The CDR3 coding sequence is TGCGCCAGCAGCTTGGGACTAGCGGGAGGCCTTGAGCAGTTCTTC. Translation: CASSLGLAGGLEQFF.

V is TRBV6-5 and J is TRBJ1-2; unclear D gene. Germline lookup yields CDR1 MNHEY and CDR2 SVGAGI. The CDR3 sequence is 14 residues long. Trimming left V 7 bases short and J 0 bases short, with 12 bases between. Here the CDR3 DNA reads TGTGCCAGCACCTCCGTCGGGACTAACTATGGCTACACCTTC. This gives the protein CASTSVGTNYGYTF.

There are a few counts of this clone. This chain connects TRBV19 to TRBJ2-1; 7 bases are shared with TRBD2. The V gene's germline CDR1 is LNHDA and CDR2 SQIVND (reference sequence). The ends lost 2 bases at V and 8 bases at J; junction bases unmatched: 3. CDR3 size: 13 residues. CDR3 amino acids: CASSITGRYEQFF. CDR3 DNA sequence: TGTGCCAGTAGTATAACCGGGAGGTATGAGCAGTTCTTC.

The rearrangement uses TRBV2 and TRBJ1-2; 11 positions agree with TRBD1. The CDR3 runs to 15 residues. J was trimmed by 3 bases and V by 6 bases; bases with no gene match: 6. From germline, CDR1 is SNHLY and CDR2 FYNNEI. CDR3 amino acids: CASRRRTGGDYGYTF. CDR3 sequence (DNA): TGTGCCAGCAGGAGAAGGACAGGGGGCGACTATGGCTACACCTTC. Combining the CDR3 with reference TRBV2 and TRBJ1-2 gives the whole variable domain EPEVTQTPSHQVTQMGQEVILRCVPISNHLYFYWYRQILGQKVEFLVSFYNNEISEKSEIFDDQFSVERPDGSNFTLKIRSTKLEDSAMYFCASRRRTGGDYGYTFGSGTRLTVV.

The chain combines TRBV24-1 with TRBJ2-6, with 10 positions matching TRBD1. Germline lookup yields CDR1 KGHDR and CDR2 SFDVKD. The CDR3 consists of 17 residues. V shed 4 bases and J 2 bases; nucleotides not matched to a gene: 4. The CDR3 spells CATSDPTGGTGANVLTF. DNA for the CDR3: TGTGCCACCAGTGACCCGACAGGGGGCACTGGGGCCAACGTCCTGACTTTC.

This chain uses TRBV6-5 with TRBJ2-5; possibly TRBD2 for D (6 bases). The CDR3 contains 13 residues. Germline V CDR1 and CDR2: MNHEY, SVGAGI. Trimming took off 4 bases at V and 4 bases at J, with 10 bases between the two ends. Here the CDR3 DNA reads TGTGCCAGCAGTTGGAGGGGACGAGAGACCCAGTACTTC. It translates to CASSWRGRETQYF.

The chain has TRBV25-1 and TRBJ2-1; 9 bases fit TRBD2. Trimming at V came to 8 bases and at J to 6 bases, leaving 5 bases not matched to a gene. Germline assignment: CDR1 MGHDK and CDR2 SYGVNS. CDR3 length: 13 residues. The CDR3 spells CASSARGGNEQFF. CDR3 sequence (DNA): TGTGCCAGCTCCGCGCGGGGGGGCAATGAGCAGTTCTTC.

V is TRBV6-1 and J is TRBJ1-1; 10 positions agree with TRBD1. After removal of 1 base from V and 5 bases from J, the junction contained 1 base not matched to a gene. Looked up from germline, CDR1 is MNHNS and CDR2 is SASEGT. The CDR3 is 14 residues long. The DNA of the CDR3 is TGTGCCAGCAGTGAAGGGACAGGGGGTACTGAAGCTTTCTTT. Amino acids: CASSEGTGGTEAFF.

The chain couples TRBV20-1 to TRBJ2-1; unclear D gene. This CDR3 spans 11 amino acids. Germline-derived CDR1 and CDR2 are DFQATT and SNEGSKA (reference sequence). The V and J ends lost 0 bases and 14 bases respectively, with 11 bases between them. CDR3 sequence reads: CSARDQLKEFF. The CDR3 bases are TGCAGTGCTAGAGATCAACTGAAAGAGTTCTTC.

V and J are TRBV7-2 and TRBJ2-1; D is unclear. Between the trimmed V and J ends, which lost 5 bases and 8 bases, there was a span of 10 bases. CDR3 length equals 12 residues. Germline V gene data show CDR1 as SGHTA and CDR2 as FQGNSA. The CDR3 sequence: CASSPGWDEQFF. CDR3 DNA: TGTGCCAGCAGCCCCGGGTGGGATGAGCAGTTCTTC.

The J gene is TRBJ1-4, the V gene TRBV5-1; possible D gene TRBD1, 5 bases. Germline V gene sequence: CDR1 SGHRS, CDR2 YFSETQ. Trimming removed 4 bases from V and 0 bases from J, with 22 bases in between. This CDR3 region has 19 residues. CDR3 nucleotides: TGCGCCAGCAGCCCTGGGGGTGGCAGGGACTACGCAACTAATGAAAAACTGTTTTTT. This codes for CASSPGGGRDYATNEKLFF.

This chain joins TRBV29-1 and TRBJ1-1, with a weak D call TRBD1 (6 bases). Trimming took 3 bases from V and 7 from J, leaving 15 bases between them. The V gene's germline CDR1 is SQVTM and CDR2 ANQGSEA. CDR3 length equals 13 residues. The DNA for the CDR3 is TGCAGCGTTGACGGCCTACAGGGTTTTGAAGCTTTCTTT. Its translation: CSVDGLQGFEAFF.

This chain uses TRBV18 with TRBJ1-6; D not certain. Germline CDR1 is KGHSH and CDR2 is LQKENI. The V and J ends lost 3 bases and 1 base respectively, with 16 bases between them. The CDR3 spans 18 residues. The CDR3 here is CASSPRPGSRSYNSPLHF. The CDR3 DNA reads as TGTGCCAGCTCACCTCGACCTGGCAGTAGATCCTATAATTCACCCCTCCACTTT.

The J gene is TRBJ2-7, the V gene TRBV27, with D tentatively TRBD1 or TRBD2 (5 bases each). The germline V gene has CDR1 MNHEY and CDR2 SMNVEV (reference sequence). This CDR3 contains 12 residues. The V end was cut by 6 bases, the J end by 13 bases, with 19 bases between. CDR3 protein: CASSRDGFSYYF. The DNA of the CDR3 is TGTGCCAGCAGCCGGGACGGCTTCAGTTATTACTTC.

The V call is TRBV6-5, the J call TRBJ2-3; 7 bases line up with TRBD1. Per the germline V gene, CDR1 is MNHEY and CDR2 is SVGAGI. The CDR3 loop spans 14 amino acids. V lost 4 bases to trimming and J lost 6 bases; unmatched junction nucleotides: 7. CDR3 region: CASSFQGERDTQYF. CDR3 coding DNA: TGTGCCAGCAGTTTCCAGGGGGAACGGGATACGCAGTATTTT.

The V gene is TRBV5-1, the J gene TRBJ2-2; D may be TRBD1 (6 bases). Germline V CDR1 and CDR2: SGHRS, YFSETQ. Trimming left V 5 bases short and J 2 bases short, with 13 bases between. The CDR3 runs 15 residues. CDR3 coding DNA: TGCGCCAGCAGTCAGGACAGCAAAAACACCGGGGAGCTGTTTTTT. Amino acids: CASSQDSKNTGELFF. Full variable domain (missing parts from reference TRBV5-1 and TRBJ2-2): KAGVTQTPRYLIKTRGQQVTLSCSPISGHRSVSWYQQTPGQGLQFLFEYFSETQRNKGNFPGRFSGRQFSNSRSEMNVSTLELGDSALYLCASSQDSKNTGELFFGEGSRLTVL.

The V gene is TRBV3-1 (or the pseudogene TRBV3-2), the J gene TRBJ1-4; D not certain. This CDR3 region has 13 residues. Germline assignment: CDR1 LGHDT and CDR2 YNNKEL (reference sequence). The V gene lost 3 bases and the J gene lost 7 bases, with 9 bases spanning the gap. CDR3 coding DNA: TGTGCCAGCAGCCACAATTCGCCTGAAAAACTGTTTTTT. Translating it yields CASSHNSPEKLFF.

The chain carries TRBV2 and TRBJ2-7; tentative D call: TRBD1 (5 bases). The CDR3 length is 13 residues. The germline gives CDR1 SNHLY, CDR2 FYNNEI. Deletions cut 7 bases from V and 0 bases from J, with 10 bases between. The CDR3 bases are TGTGCCAGCAAGACAGAAACCTCCTACGAGCAGTACTTC. Amino acid sequence: CASKTETSYEQYF.